Listed here is a single TCR beta chain. This sample stems from a study of blood T cell repertoires in COVID-19. Sequencing was performed with immunoSEQ multiplex PCR; in TCRdb, only in-frame clones are kept and a portion is missing. This sample has approximately 28,000 clones, with around 91% found just once. CDR1 and CDR2 from the germline V gene are SEHNR and FQNEAQ (reference sequence). After removal of 4 bases from V and 2 bases from J, the junction contained 14 bases not matched to a gene. The CDR3 length is 18 residues. The rearrangement joins TRBV7-9 to TRBJ2-7, with 10 bases lining up with TRBD1. The material sequenced was peripheral blood. The receptor's source is a woman in her sixties or seventies with active COVID-19. The CDR3 loop is CASSSPDFGTGDPYEQYF. The DNA for the CDR3 is TGTGCCAGCAGCTCCCCGGATTTCGGGACAGGGGACCCCTACGAGCAGTACTTC. The whole variable domain, remainder taken from reference TRBV7-9 and TRBJ2-7, is DTGVSQNPRHKITKRGQNVTFRCDPISEHNRLYWYRQTLGQGPEFLTYFQNEAQLEKSRLLSDRFSAERPKGSFSTLEIQRTEQGDSAMYLCASSSPDFGTGDPYEQYFGPGTRLTVT.